The rows below give T cell receptor beta chains drawn from one sample of a study of blood T cell repertoires in COVID-19. Produced via immunoSEQ multiplex PCR; TCRdb's table is partial and in-frame only. Here the sample spans 450,000 to 500,000 clones, around 85% being singletons. Sequencing was performed on peripheral blood. These receptors were obtained from a human donor in a cohort sampled during active COVID-19. The CDR3 runs from the conserved cysteine through the conserved F or W. The order of the fields is D gene, V gene, J gene, clone size, CDR3 protein, CDR3 DNA. D genes are given only for firm matches. Size is stated for part of the rows, as once, few or many counts, or as a class when the clone is expanded.

TRBD2	TRBV28	TRBJ2-3	.	CASNHFAGGRGRDTQYF	TGTGCCAGCAACCACTTCGCTGGCGGGAGGGGGCGGGATACGCAGTATTTT
.	TRBV18	TRBJ1-4	.	CASSLFTGTTNEKLFF	TGTGCCAGCTCACTTTTTACAGGGACAACTAATGAAAAACTGTTTTTT
.	TRBV1	TRBJ2-1	.	CTSSPEFRGSSYNEQFF	TGCACCAGCAGCCCCGAATTCCGGGGGAGCTCCTACAATGAGCAGTTCTTC
.	TRBV6-2/TRBV6-3	TRBJ2-1	.	CASSYSTKEQFF	TGTGCCAGCAGTTATTCTACCAAGGAGCAGTTCTTC
TRBD1	TRBV19	TRBJ1-5	few	CASSTTRGLDQPQHF	TGTGCCAGTAGTACTACCAGGGGGCTGGACCAGCCCCAGCATTTT
.	TRBV25-1	TRBJ1-1	.	CASSEAGVNTEAFF	TGTGCCAGCAGTGAAGCGGGAGTGAACACTGAAGCTTTCTTT
.	TRBV7-4	TRBJ1-5	.	CASSTGLFSNQPQHF	TGTGCCAGCAGCACGGGACTTTTTAGCAATCAGCCCCAGCATTTT
TRBD2	TRBV19	TRBJ2-3	.	CASMGTSGRLTDTQYF	TGTGCCAGTATGGGGACTAGCGGGAGGCTCACAGATACGCAGTATTTT
TRBD2	TRBV6-5	TRBJ2-3	.	CASGRKGLAGGAKYF	TGTGCCAGCGGGCGGAAGGGACTAGCGGGGGGAGCGAAGTATTTT
.	TRBV18	TRBJ1-5	.	CASSLQGSQPQHF	TGTGCCAGCTCACTACAGGGTAGTCAGCCCCAGCATTTT
.	TRBV18	TRBJ2-1	.	CASSPRQVSSYNEQFF	TGTGCCAGCTCACCTAGGCAGGTTAGCTCCTACAATGAGCAGTTCTTC
TRBD2	TRBV7-2	TRBJ2-3	.	CASSLFGTSVTDTQYF	TGTGCCAGCAGCTTATTCGGGACTAGCGTTACAGATACGCAGTATTTT
.	TRBV7-3	TRBJ2-1	.	CASSPGVDNEQFF	TGTGCCAGCAGCCCCGGAGTTGACAATGAGCAGTTCTTC
.	TRBV4-3	TRBJ1-5	.	CASSRFTGSNQPQHF	TGCGCCAGCAGCCGTTTTACTGGTAGCAATCAGCCCCAGCATTTT
.	TRBV6-6	TRBJ1-2	.	CASSSSSGTGGRGYTF	.
TRBD2	TRBV14	TRBJ2-2	.	CASSLLQGLAGIMPGELFF	TGTGCCAGCAGCCTCCTTCAGGGACTAGCGGGAATAATGCCCGGGGAGCTGTTTTTT
.	TRBV6-5	TRBJ2-7	.	CATVGGASYEQYF	TGTGCCACCGTAGGCGGGGCCTCCTACGAGCAGTACTTC